A selection of T cell receptor beta chains follows, all from one sample in a study of molecular identifiers for immune sequencing clone quantification. From the PCR reads, TCRdb called clonotypes with MiXCR, one entry per CDR3 protein. The repertoire has under 800,000 distinct CDR3 sequences, around 25% of them found once; the top ten carry about 0.84%. Sequencing was performed on naive CD8+ T cells from blood, with Jurkat cell RNA spiked in. The receptor source for this set is a human donor in good health. Some libraries in this study had Jurkat cell RNA spiked in. CDR3s include the opening cysteine and the closing phenylalanine or tryptophan. The D gene is left open where the match is weak. Part of the rows lack a size; the others show once, few, many or a class for expanded clones.

>.|TRBJ2-2|few|TRBV5-1
TGCGCCAGCAGCTTGTCGTTAGGAGCGAACACCGGGGAGCTGTTTTTT
CASSLSLGANTGELFF
>.|TRBJ2-7|.|TRBV30
TGTGCCTGGAGACCTTTGGGCTACGAGCAGTACTTC
CAWRPLGYEQYF
>TRBD2|TRBJ2-7|many|TRBV5-1
TGCGCCAGCAGCTGGGCAGCGGGAGGAGCTTACGAGCAGTACTTC
CASSWAAGGAYEQYF
>.|TRBJ1-1|.|TRBV23-1
TGCGCCAGCAGTCCGAAGAGGGTCCCGGGCACTGAAGCTTTCTTT
CASSPKRVPGTEAFF
>TRBD1|TRBJ2-7|few|TRBV5-1
TGCGCCAGCAGCGCGGACAGGGGCCCAAGCTACGAGCAGTACTTC
CASSADRGPSYEQYF
>TRBD1|TRBJ1-6|few|TRBV19
TGTGCCAGTAGCTCCGGGACAGGGAGTTCACCCCTCCACTTT
CASSSGTGSSPLHF
>.|TRBJ2-7|.|TRBV30
TGTGCCTGGAGGGATTCAGGGTCCCACGAGCAGTACTTC
CAWRDSGSHEQYF
>.|TRBJ2-3|many|TRBV20-1
TGCAGTGCTAGAGTCGAAGATACGCAGTATTTT
CSARVEDTQYF
>.|TRBJ2-3|.|TRBV21-1
TGTGCCAGCAGCAAAGCGTTTAGGGGGTTCGCAGATACGCAGTATTTT
CASSKAFRGFADTQYF
>.|TRBJ2-3|many|TRBV2
TGTGCCAGCAGTGACAGGCGAAACACAGATACGCAGTATTTT
CASSDRRNTDTQYF
>.|TRBJ1-4|many|TRBV7-9
TGTGCCAGCAGCTTTGGGGGCGCGCGCGCAACCCCAGGGAGGACAGCCTATAATGAAAAACTGTTTTTT
CASSFGGARATPGRTAYNEKLFF
>TRBD1|TRBJ1-3|.|TRBV6-2/TRBV6-3
TGTGCCAGCGGCCAGGGACAGGGTCTGCGAAACACCATATATTTT
CASGQGQGLRNTIYF
>.|TRBJ1-1|many|TRBV3-1
TGTGCCAGCAGCCAAGACCGGGGTGAGACAGAAAACACTGAAGCTTTCTTT
CASSQDRGETENTEAFF
>.|TRBJ1-1|.|TRBV3-1
TGTGCCAGCAGCCAATCTTTCGGGGTGGGCATTGAAGCTTTCTTT
CASSQSFGVGIEAFF
>.|TRBJ2-7|many|TRBV20-1
TGCAGTGCTAGAGCGAACTGGGACTTCCCCCACGAGCAGTACTTC
CSARANWDFPHEQYF
>TRBD2|TRBJ2-1|.|TRBV11-2
TGTGCCAGCACCAAGGCGGGGGAAGTATACAATGGGCAGTTCTTC
CASTKAGEVYNGQFF
>.|TRBJ1-1|.|TRBV6-5
TGTGCCAGCAGTTACGGCGATACCAGGGAAAGGGGCACTGAAGCTTTCTTT
CASSYGDTRERGTEAFF
>TRBD1|TRBJ1-6|.|TRBV7-6
TGTGCCGGCAGCCCCGGACAGGGAAATTCACCCCTCCACTTT
CAGSPGQGNSPLHF
>TRBD1|TRBJ2-5|once|TRBV7-8
TGTGCCAGCAGCCGTAGACAGGGGACGTACCGAGAGACCCAGTACTTC
CASSRRQGTYRETQYF
>.|TRBJ1-5|many|TRBV12-3/TRBV12-4
TGTGCCAGCAGTTGGGGATACAATCAGCCCCAGCATTTT
CASSWGYNQPQHF
>TRBD1|TRBJ1-4|many|TRBV7-2
TGTGCCAGCAGCTTATCGACAGGGGGCGCGGATGAAAAACTGTTTTTT
CASSLSTGGADEKLFF
>TRBD1|TRBJ1-1|.|TRBV13
TGTGCCAGCAGTTTGTCCGACAGGGGGGGGTACACTGAAGCTTTCTTT
CASSLSDRGGYTEAFF
>.|TRBJ2-6|.|TRBV13
TGTGCCAGCAGCTCTAGTAGAACTGGGGCCAACGTCCTGACTTTC
CASSSSRTGANVLTF
>.|TRBJ1-3|.|TRBV2
TGTGCCGGAGGATACAGCGCCCTCTTTTCTGGAAACACCATATATTTT
CAGGYSALFSGNTIYF
>.|TRBJ2-1|.|TRBV5-1
TGCGCCAGCAGCTTGGAGGACCCGTACAATGAGCAGTTCTTC
CASSLEDPYNEQFF
>TRBD1|TRBJ2-5|many|TRBV9
TGTGCCAGCAGCCTCCACAGGGGATCGGAGACCCAGTACTTC
CASSLHRGSETQYF
>.|TRBJ1-2|many|TRBV4-3
TGCGCCAGCAGCCAAGATAGGGGAACGATCTATGGCTACACCTTC
CASSQDRGTIYGYTF
>.|TRBJ2-7|.|TRBV28
TGTGCCAGCAACCTCGGCCAGGGAGCGTCTTTATACGAGCAGTACTTC
CASNLGQGASLYEQYF
>TRBD2|TRBJ2-2|few|TRBV5-5
TGTGCCAGCAGCCTGACCCAGGGACTAGCGGCATTAGGGGAGCTGTTTTTT
CASSLTQGLAALGELFF
>.|TRBJ2-1|.|TRBV6-2/TRBV6-3
TGTGCCAGCAGTTCCGACTGGGAAGAGGATGAGCAGTTCTTC
CASSSDWEEDEQFF
>TRBD1|TRBJ2-1|.|TRBV14
TGTGCCAGCAGCCACGACGTGAGGGACAGGGGTCATAATGAGCAGTTCTTC
CASSHDVRDRGHNEQFF
>.|TRBJ2-3|.|TRBV11-2
TGTGCCAGCAGTTTGGGACTGACGAACACAGAAACGCAGTACTTT
CASSLGLTNTETQYF
>TRBD1|TRBJ1-5|.|TRBV3-1
TGTGCCAGCAGCCAAGAACAGGGGACAGGGGGCGCCGGCAATCAGCCCCAGCATTTT
CASSQEQGTGGAGNQPQHF
>TRBD2|TRBJ2-2|few|TRBV5-6
TGTGCCAGCAGCTCATTGCTGTTGCGGGAGGGGTCCGGGGAGCTGTTTTTT
CASSSLLLREGSGELFF
>.|TRBJ2-7|few|TRBV29-1
TGCAGCGTTGTCGAACACGGAACCTACGAGCAGTACTTC
CSVVEHGTYEQYF
>TRBD1|TRBJ2-2|few|TRBV9
TGTGCCAGCAGCCGGACAGGAAACACCGGGGAGCTGTTTTTT
CASSRTGNTGELFF
>.|TRBJ2-7|.|TRBV28
TGTGCCAGCAGCCGCAGGGGTAGTCGCGACGAGCGGTACTTC
CASSRRGSRDERYF
>TRBD1|TRBJ2-7|.|TRBV4-3
TGCGCCAGCAGCCAAGAATCGCCCCGGACAGGGAGCTACGAGCAGTACTTC
CASSQESPRTGSYEQYF
>.|TRBJ2-7|.|TRBV21-1
TGTGCCAGCAGCAAGTCAGGGAAATACGAGCAGTACTTC
CASSKSGKYEQYF
>.|TRBJ1-5|.|TRBV6-2/TRBV6-3
TGTGCCAGCACTTGGGGACCGACAGGTTACTTTTATAGCAATCAGCCCCAGCATTTT
CASTWGPTGYFYSNQPQHF
>.|TRBJ2-2|many|TRBV29-1
TGCAGCGTTGAGAGTCGAGTCACCGGGGAGCTGTTTTTT
CSVESRVTGELFF
>TRBD2|TRBJ2-3|.|TRBV9
TGTGCCAGCAGCGTAGAAGCTAGCGGGCAACGAGATACGCAGTATTTT
CASSVEASGQRDTQYF
>.|TRBJ1-1|.|TRBV15
TGTGCCACCAGCCCCTTTGAAGCAGGGAGGGCTGAAGCTTTCTTT
CATSPFEAGRAEAFF
>.|TRBJ2-2|.|TRBV6-2/TRBV6-3
TGTGCCAGCGGCCGTAGAGTTAGGACCGGGGAGCTGTTTTTT
CASGRRVRTGELFF
>.|TRBJ2-3|many|TRBV24-1
TGTGCCACCAGTGATCATCTAATGATCTCAGATACGCAGTATTTT
CATSDHLMISDTQYF
>TRBD1|TRBJ2-3|many|TRBV10-2
TGCGCCAGCAACCCGGACAGGGGTGAAGATACGCAGTATTTT
CASNPDRGEDTQYF
>.|TRBJ2-3|many|TRBV7-8
TGTGCCAGCAGCTTTAGGGCCTCAGGGGAGGCGGCTGCCACAGATACGCAGTATTTT
CASSFRASGEAAATDTQYF
>.|TRBJ2-7|few|TRBV7-2
TGTGCCAGCAGCTCCTACACAGGGTCCTACGAGCAGTACTTC
CASSSYTGSYEQYF
>TRBD1|TRBJ2-7|.|TRBV6-2/TRBV6-3
TGTGCCAGCAGTCCACTGACCGGGACAGGGACCCTCTACGAGCAGTACTTC
CASSPLTGTGTLYEQYF
>.|TRBJ2-7|few|TRBV5-8
TGTGCCAGCAGCTGGCTGGTACAAAACGAGCAGTACTTC
CASSWLVQNEQYF
>.|TRBJ2-3|.|TRBV30
TGTGCCTGGGACCCATGGACAAGTTCCTCGGCAGATACGCAGTATTTT
CAWDPWTSSSADTQYF